The rows below give T cell receptor beta chains drawn from one sample of a study of shared clonotypes between healthy human individuals. Profiling relied on immunoSEQ multiplex PCR, and the TCRdb table lists in-frame clones only, not all of them. This table holds roughly 2.1 million clones, approximately 94% found once. The material sequenced was naive CD8+ T cells from PBMCs. The source of these receptors is a man aged 18 to 30 in good health. Some clones in this sample may be carry-over from other donors' samples. Each CDR3 is given with its conserved first and last residue. The order of the fields is clone size, CDR3 length, J gene, V gene, D gene, CDR3 protein, CDR3 DNA. The D gene is left open where the match is weak. Clone size is not always given. Where it is, it says once, few, many or a class for expanded clones.

>-|16|TRBJ2-3|TRBV28|-
CASSPWGRPQQDTQYF
TGTGCCAGCAGTCCGTGGGGACGGCCCCAACAGGATACGCAGTATTTT
>-|15|TRBJ2-5|TRBV7-9|-
CASSLASGVGETQYF
TGTGCCAGCAGCTTAGCATCAGGGGTGGGAGAGACCCAGTACTTC
>-|13|TRBJ1-1|TRBV28|-
CASRLGGNTEAFF
TGTGCCAGCAGATTGGGGGGGAACACTGAAGCTTTCTTT
>-|13|TRBJ2-1|TRBV19|-
CASSIIEYNEQFF
TGTGCCAGTAGTATTATCGAATACAATGAGCAGTTCTTC
>-|13|TRBJ2-7|TRBV15|-
CATSTRPPYEQYF
TGTGCCACCAGCACCAGGCCGCCCTACGAGCAGTACTTC
>-|15|TRBJ2-7|TRBV27|TRBD2
CASSLGLAPEGEQYF
TGTGCCAGCAGTTTAGGACTAGCCCCCGAGGGGGAGCAGTACTTC
>-|15|TRBJ1-1|TRBV28|-
CASSFRGGWNTEAFF
TGTGCCAGCAGTTTTCGGGGAGGATGGAACACTGAAGCTTTCTTT
>-|15|TRBJ2-7|TRBV5-4|TRBD1
CASSLFGTGTYEQYF
TGTGCCAGCAGCTTGTTTGGGACAGGGACCTACGAGCAGTACTTC
>-|14|TRBJ2-5|TRBV9|-
CASSEGGEQETQYF
TGTGCCAGCAGCGAAGGCGGCGAACAAGAGACCCAGTACTTC
>-|15|TRBJ1-3|TRBV5-1|TRBD1
CASSSDGTAGNTIYF
TGCGCCAGCAGCTCGGACGGGACAGCTGGAAACACCATATATTTT
>-|18|TRBJ2-6|TRBV27|TRBD2
CASSQTSGRPSGANVLTF
TGTGCCAGCAGTCAAACTAGCGGGAGGCCCTCTGGGGCCAACGTCCTGACTTTC
>-|16|TRBJ2-7|TRBV6-5|TRBD2
CASSYSYPAGEGEQYF
TGTGCCAGCAGTTACAGTTACCCCGCGGGAGAGGGAGAGCAGTACTTC
>few|13|TRBJ1-3|TRBV9|-
CASSGNSGNTIYF
TGTGCCAGCAGCGGGAACTCTGGAAACACCATATATTTT
>-|13|TRBJ2-4|TRBV6-1|-
CASSDGPKNIQYF
TGTGCCAGCAGTGATGGTCCGAAAAACATTCAGTACTTC
>-|15|TRBJ2-3|TRBV5-4|TRBD2
CASSVRLAGTDTQYF
TGTGCCAGCAGCGTCCGACTAGCGGGCACAGATACGCAGTATTTT
>-|14|TRBJ2-1|TRBV9|-
CASSVAETRNEQFF
TGTGCCAGCAGCGTAGCCGAGACAAGGAATGAGCAGTTCTTC
>-|18|TRBJ2-3|TRBV2|TRBD2
CASSEGVSGYPGTDTQYF
TGTGCCAGCAGTGAGGGTGTTAGCGGGTATCCTGGCACAGATACGCAGTATTTT
>-|15|TRBJ2-5|TRBV6-5|-
CASSYSFEGGETQYF
TGTGCCAGCAGTTACTCGTTCGAGGGCGGAGAGACCCAGTACTTC
>few|14|TRBJ1-1|TRBV7-9|TRBD1
CARHGDRVNTEAFF
TGTGCGAGACACGGGGACAGGGTGAACACTGAAGCTTTCTTT
>-|16|TRBJ2-3|TRBV7-2|TRBD2
CASSQRAGLYTDTQYF
TGTGCCAGCAGCCAAAGAGCGGGACTATACACAGATACGCAGTATTTT
>-|18|TRBJ2-1|TRBV9|TRBD2
CASSVDSSRELTYNEQFF
TGTGCCAGCAGCGTAGATTCCTCGCGGGAGTTGACGTACAATGAGCAGTTCTTC
>-|15|TRBJ2-1|TRBV4-3|-
CASSHGRDAYNEQFF
TGCGCCAGCAGCCACGGCAGGGACGCCTACAATGAGCAGTTCTTC
>-|14|TRBJ2-7|TRBV7-9|TRBD1
CASSPTGLSYEQYF
TGTGCCAGCAGCCCGACAGGGCTCTCCTACGAGCAGTACTTC
>few|14|TRBJ1-4|TRBV6-5|-
CASSYSRRGEKLFF
TGTGCCAGCAGTTACTCGAGGCGGGGTGAAAAACTGTTTTTT
>-|15|TRBJ1-3|TRBV9|-
CASSGTQGGVNTIYF
TGTGCCAGCAGTGGTACACAGGGCGGAGTGAACACCATATATTTT
>-|13|TRBJ2-1|TRBV13|TRBD1
CASSLGGQGEQFF
TGTGCCAGCAGCTTAGGAGGACAGGGAGAGCAGTTCTTC
>once|17|TRBJ2-5|TRBV9|TRBD2
CASSVGGLAGGPQTQYF
TGTGCCAGCAGCGTAGGAGGACTAGCGGGAGGGCCGCAGACCCAGTACTTC
>once|15|TRBJ2-7|TRBV10-3|TRBD1
CAISEPTGSRYEQYF
TGTGCCATCAGTGAGCCGACAGGGAGTCGGTACGAGCAGTACTTC
>-|18|TRBJ2-1|TRBV4-2|-
CASSQETLSGSSYNEQFF
TGTGCCAGCAGCCAAGAGACCCTCAGTGGGAGCTCCTACAATGAGCAGTTCTTC
>-|14|TRBJ2-7|TRBV7-2|-
CASSPRSLGDEQYF
TGTGCCAGCAGCCCCAGGTCCCTTGGGGACGAGCAGTACTTC
>-|17|TRBJ1-2|TRBV4-2|TRBD1
CASSPLPPTGTSYGYTF
TGTGCCAGCAGCCCCCTACCTCCGACAGGGACTTCCTATGGCTACACCTTC
>-|17|TRBJ1-5|TRBV4-2|-
CASSQVAVTGGNQPQHF
TGTGCCAGCAGCCAAGTCGCGGTCACTGGTGGAAATCAGCCCCAGCATTTT
>-|13|TRBJ2-7|TRBV10-1|TRBD1
CASSLGQDNEQYF
TGCGCCAGCAGCCTCGGACAGGACAACGAGCAGTACTTC
>-|12|TRBJ1-2|TRBV5-1|-
CASSQQGDGYTF
TGCGCCAGCAGCCAGCAGGGTGACGGCTACACCTTC
>-|16|TRBJ2-7|TRBV6-5|-
CASSYSTGSWTYEQYF
TGTGCCAGCAGTTACTCGACCGGGAGTTGGACCTACGAGCAGTACTTC